These T cell receptor beta chains were read from a single sample in a study of T cell clusters in autoimmune cytopenias. No DNA is given; TCRdb re-called the multiplex PCR reads and lists each CDR3 protein once. The sample includes around 4,300 distinct CDR3 sequences. Another study also made use of these data, one on T cell repertoires in aging, cancer and after chemotherapy.

The sample comprised peripheral blood. Source of these receptors: a human donor in good health. Both conserved end residues are part of each CDR3. The order of the fields is V gene, clone size, J gene, CDR3 protein. The size of a clone is reported for some rows only, either as once, few or many, or as a class for expanded clones.

v_call: TRBV11-2; clone_size: medium-sized; j_call: TRBJ1-2; cdr3_aa: CASSLDGGDYGYTF
v_call: TRBV12-3/TRBV12-4; clone_size: NA; j_call: TRBJ1-2; cdr3_aa: CASSQGARPHGYTF
v_call: TRBV11-3; clone_size: medium-sized; j_call: TRBJ1-2; cdr3_aa: CASSFGQGLYTF
v_call: TRBV7-6; clone_size: NA; j_call: TRBJ2-2; cdr3_aa: CASSLGSYPTGELFF
v_call: TRBV15; clone_size: medium-sized; j_call: TRBJ2-7; cdr3_aa: CATSRDGSYEQYF
v_call: TRBV27; clone_size: NA; j_call: TRBJ2-3; cdr3_aa: CASSLLMLTRTDTQYF
v_call: TRBV5-1; clone_size: medium-sized; j_call: TRBJ2-2; cdr3_aa: CASSLDVSRNTGELFF
v_call: TRBV5-1; clone_size: medium-sized; j_call: TRBJ2-3; cdr3_aa: CASSLDGTDTQYF
v_call: TRBV15; clone_size: medium-sized; j_call: TRBJ2-2; cdr3_aa: CATSSTRSRELFF
v_call: TRBV9; clone_size: NA; j_call: TRBJ2-2; cdr3_aa: CASSPGTQADGGELFF
v_call: TRBV7-9; clone_size: medium-sized; j_call: TRBJ2-1; cdr3_aa: CASSLQVGPYNEQFF
v_call: TRBV30; clone_size: NA; j_call: TRBJ1-1; cdr3_aa: CASSSHGPLSEAFF
v_call: TRBV30; clone_size: medium-sized; j_call: TRBJ1-6; cdr3_aa: CAWSPGHNSPLHF
v_call: TRBV5-5; clone_size: medium-sized; j_call: TRBJ1-2; cdr3_aa: CASSPGTGVDYGYTF
v_call: TRBV5-6; clone_size: medium-sized; j_call: TRBJ2-3; cdr3_aa: CASSLQGFGDTQYF
v_call: TRBV7-9; clone_size: medium-sized; j_call: TRBJ2-1; cdr3_aa: CASRGGQGTIDEQFF
v_call: TRBV5-1; clone_size: NA; j_call: TRBJ1-2; cdr3_aa: CASSLGPDGYTF
v_call: TRBV18; clone_size: medium-sized; j_call: TRBJ1-2; cdr3_aa: CASSPDLGYTF
v_call: TRBV20-1; clone_size: NA; j_call: TRBJ2-3; cdr3_aa: CSARDPRGAMAGTDTQYF
v_call: TRBV19; clone_size: medium-sized; j_call: TRBJ2-1; cdr3_aa: CASSIPSGRVNEQFF
v_call: TRBV6-2/TRBV6-3; clone_size: medium-sized; j_call: TRBJ2-1; cdr3_aa: CASAYGTSGYNEQFF
v_call: TRBV11-3; clone_size: NA; j_call: TRBJ1-4; cdr3_aa: CASSFSAGTTNEKLFF
v_call: TRBV6-2/TRBV6-3; clone_size: NA; j_call: TRBJ2-1; cdr3_aa: CASSTGTSANNEQFF
v_call: TRBV19; clone_size: medium-sized; j_call: TRBJ2-5; cdr3_aa: CASSGGTSGGKTQYF
v_call: TRBV6-2/TRBV6-3; clone_size: medium-sized; j_call: TRBJ2-3; cdr3_aa: CASRRMTGGTDTQYF
v_call: TRBV19; clone_size: medium-sized; j_call: TRBJ1-4; cdr3_aa: CASMVQGAQKLFF
v_call: TRBV19; clone_size: medium-sized; j_call: TRBJ1-2; cdr3_aa: CASSLWGWDRVDGYTF
v_call: TRBV10-3; clone_size: medium-sized; j_call: TRBJ2-2; cdr3_aa: CAIMSGSYTGELFF
v_call: TRBV11-3; clone_size: NA; j_call: TRBJ2-1; cdr3_aa: CASSREVGEQFF
v_call: TRBV6-2/TRBV6-3; clone_size: medium-sized; j_call: TRBJ1-2; cdr3_aa: CASNRGGRGYTF
v_call: TRBV12-3/TRBV12-4; clone_size: medium-sized; j_call: TRBJ2-4; cdr3_aa: CASSSSGLKNIQYF
v_call: TRBV6-4; clone_size: medium-sized; j_call: TRBJ2-1; cdr3_aa: CASSDGTGDYNEQFF
v_call: TRBV27; clone_size: medium-sized; j_call: TRBJ2-2; cdr3_aa: CASRHTVVGELFF
v_call: TRBV6-6; clone_size: NA; j_call: TRBJ1-3; cdr3_aa: CASSYTGAGNTIYF
v_call: TRBV6-5; clone_size: medium-sized; j_call: TRBJ2-3; cdr3_aa: CASSTSGSWGTDTQYF
v_call: TRBV6-1; clone_size: medium-sized; j_call: TRBJ1-1; cdr3_aa: CASSHRGKESEAFF
v_call: TRBV6-1; clone_size: NA; j_call: TRBJ2-1; cdr3_aa: CASIPTGASLLRKSSYNEQFF